The 26 T cell receptor beta chains below come from one sample, sequenced in a study of siplizumab effects on memory and regulatory T cells. Libraries were prepared by immunoSEQ multiplex PCR; TCRdb keeps only in-frame clonotypes and omits some of them. Of approximately 100,000 clones detected, just over 90% appear once; the ten largest clones hold approximately 0.71%. Material: Tregs sorted from blood. The source is a human donor in good health.

The rearrangement links TRBV5-4 to TRBJ2-1; D might be TRBD1 (5 bases). Trimming removed 0 bases at V and 10 bases at J, with 8 bases between. Germline V lookup: CDR1 SGHNT, CDR2 YYREEE (reference sequence). The CDR3 is 12 residues long. The CDR3 DNA reads as TGTGCCAGCAGCTTGGCCGGACAAGAGCAGTTCTTC. Protein: CASSLAGQEQFF.

The table lists this clone with a count of one. The CDR3: CASSYPTSGVDTQYF. The CDR3 DNA reads as TGTGCCAGCAGTTACCCGACTAGCGGGGTAGATACGCAGTATTTT. The rearrangement links TRBV6-6 to TRBJ2-3; 11 bases line up with TRBD2. Germline CDR1 MNHNY, CDR2 SVGAGI (reference sequence). The J segment lost 5 bases and the V segment lost 2 bases, leaving 3 bases of the junction unmatched. CDR3 size: 15 residues.

CDR3 DNA sequence: TGTGCCAGCAGTGGCAGGGTCGGTCAGCCCCAGCATTTT. It yields the protein CASSGRVGQPQHF. The rearrangement links TRBV6-5 to TRBJ1-5, with TRBD1 as a possible D gene (5 bases). From germline, CDR1 is MNHEY and CDR2 SVGAGI. CDR3 length equals 13 residues. The V end was cut by 5 bases, the J end by 6 bases, with 11 bases between.

The V call is TRBV7-9, the J call TRBJ2-1; D ambiguous. With 1 base removed from V and 9 bases from J, the gap between germline ends came to 16 bases. This CDR3 region has 15 residues. Germline lookup yields CDR1 SEHNR and CDR2 FQNEAQ (reference sequence). The CDR3 reads CASSLDYRLLSEQFF. DNA for the CDR3: TGTGCCAGCAGCTTAGATTATCGCCTCCTGAGTGAGCAGTTCTTC.

The chain recombines TRBV21-1 with TRBJ2-1; the table's D call, TRBD2, was not checked against the DNA. TRBV21-1 is flagged as a pseudogene. The CDR3 totals 16 residues. The CDR3 loop reads CASSKAGSGGENEQFF. DNA of the CDR3: TGTGCCAGCAGCAAAGCTGGTAGCGGGGGTGAAAATGAGCAGTTCTTC.

The chain recombines TRBV7-3 with TRBJ2-6, with no clear D. Germline assignment: CDR1 SGHTA and CDR2 FQGTGA. Trimming pared 3 bases from V and 1 base from J, leaving 4 bases between. This CDR3 has 14 amino acids. This chain's CDR3 is CASSLGSGANVLTF. In nucleotides, the CDR3 is TGTGCCAGCAGCTTGGGGTCTGGGGCCAACGTCCTGACTTTC.

The chain is built from TRBV2 and TRBJ2-7; 11 bases agree with TRBD2. Germline V gene lookup returns CDR1 SNHLY and CDR2 FYNNEI. The CDR3 consists of 13 residues. V was clipped by 4 bases and J by 4 bases; unmatched bases: 0. The CDR3 nucleotides are TGTGCCAGCAGTGCTAGCGGGAGGTACGAGCAGTACTTC. Translation: CASSASGRYEQYF.

The rearrangement uses TRBV28 and TRBJ2-7; a weak D match, TRBD1 (5 bases). The CDR3 is made up of 14 amino acids. Trimming cost V 3 bases and J 12 bases, with 21 bases left between them. Germline V lookup: CDR1 MDHEN, CDR2 SYDVKM. CDR3 nucleotides: TGTGCCAGCAGTTTCTCCATGCCCCAGGGTGATAGGTACTTC. It is translated as CASSFSMPQGDRYF.

The rearrangement links TRBV10-3 to TRBJ2-4; D is possibly TRBD1 or TRBD2 (5 bases each). Germline CDR1 is ENHRY and CDR2 is SYGVKD. There are 14 residues in the CDR3. V lost 2 bases and J 3 bases, leaving 8 bases between the germline ends. The CDR3 nucleotides are TGTGCCATCAGTGAGGGGGACCACAAAAACATTCAGTACTTC. Amino acids: CAISEGDHKNIQYF.

The rearrangement joins TRBV5-6 to TRBJ2-7, with 8 bases aligning to TRBD1. The V gene end was trimmed by 4 bases and the J gene end by 4 bases; junction bases not matched to a gene: 16. The CDR3 spans 17 residues. Per germline, CDR1 SGHDT and CDR2 YYEEEE. The CDR3 loop reads CASSIFYSGTGGYEQYF. The DNA for the CDR3 is TGTGCCAGCAGCATATTCTACTCCGGGACAGGAGGGTACGAGCAGTACTTC.

The chain uses TRBV7-5 and TRBJ2-7; the table names TRBD1, a call not compared with the DNA. TRBV7-5 is a pseudogene segment. There are 15 residues in the CDR3. In DNA, the CDR3 is TGTGCCAGAAGCTTAACGGATCAGGGCTCCTACGAGCAGTACTTC. Its translation: CARSLTDQGSYEQYF.

The chain couples TRBV2 to TRBJ1-4, with D possibly TRBD1 on 5 matching bases. Germline assignment: CDR1 SNHLY and CDR2 FYNNEI. The CDR3 covers 15 residues. Trimming took off 6 bases at V and 4 bases at J, with 15 bases between the two ends. In DNA, the CDR3 is TGTGCCAGCAGCCCTGACAGAACCTTTAATGAAAAACTGTTTTTT. Translating it yields CASSPDRTFNEKLFF. Variable domain in full (rest from reference TRBV2 and TRBJ1-4): EPEVTQTPSHQVTQMGQEVILRCVPISNHLYFYWYRQILGQKVEFLVSFYNNEISEKSEIFDDQFSVERPDGSNFTLKIRSTKLEDSAMYFCASSPDRTFNEKLFFGSGTQLSVL.

The chain links TRBV6-1 to TRBJ1-2; D gene unclear. This CDR3 has 12 amino acids. Germline lookup yields CDR1 MNHNS and CDR2 SASEGT. V dropped 10 bases and J dropped 0 bases, with 9 bases sitting between them. The DNA for the CDR3 is TGTGCCACCCGAGAAGCTAACTATGGCTACACCTTC. Amino acids: CATREANYGYTF.

This chain links TRBV5-1 with TRBJ2-3, with 15 nucleotides matching TRBD2. After removal of 4 bases from V and 3 bases from J, the junction contained 9 bases not matched to a gene. Germline assignment: CDR1 SGHRS and CDR2 YFSETQ. This CDR3 comprises 18 residues. The CDR3 here is CASSNPGLAGGGTDTQYF. The CDR3 DNA reads as TGCGCCAGCAGCAACCCGGGACTAGCGGGAGGTGGGACAGATACGCAGTATTTT. Combining the CDR3 with reference TRBV5-1 and TRBJ2-3 gives the whole variable domain KAGVTQTPRYLIKTRGQQVTLSCSPISGHRSVSWYQQTPGQGLQFLFEYFSETQRNKGNFPGRFSGRQFSNSRSEMNVSTLELGDSALYLCASSNPGLAGGGTDTQYFGPGTRLTVL.

This chain joins TRBV28 and TRBJ1-2; weak D call: TRBD1 (5 bases). The CDR3 covers 15 residues. CDR1 is MDHEN and CDR2 is SYDVKM in the germline V gene. V lost 4 bases and J lost 6, with 18 bases in between. As DNA, the CDR3 is TGTGCCAGCAGTTGGACAAACGAACGCCTCAATGGCTACACCTTC. It specifies CASSWTNERLNGYTF.

The chain links TRBV7-2 to TRBJ2-1; D remains ambiguous. V was clipped by 4 bases and J by 0 bases, with 7 bases between them. Germline values: CDR1 SGHTA, CDR2 FQGNSA. CDR3 length: 14 residues. The CDR3 loop reads CASSSDFSYNEQFF. Written as DNA, the CDR3 is TGTGCCAGCAGCTCCGACTTCTCCTACAATGAGCAGTTCTTC.

The chain couples TRBV2 to TRBJ1-4; no firm D call. V was cut by 4 bases and J by 4 bases, with 10 bases left in between. CDR3 size: 14 residues. Germline V gene lookup returns CDR1 SNHLY and CDR2 FYNNEI. The CDR3 DNA reads as TGTGCCAGCAGTGTTAGAGGGTTTAATGAAAAACTGTTTTTT. As protein: CASSVRGFNEKLFF.

This CDR3 is CASSLVGLDTDTQYF. The CDR3 bases are TGTGCCAGCAGCTTAGTGGGTCTCGACACAGATACGCAGTATTTT. The chain combines TRBV7-8 with TRBJ2-3; no definite D call. Germline values: CDR1 SGHVS, CDR2 FQNEAQ. The V end lost 1 base, the J end lost 2 bases, and 10 bases lay between the germline ends. CDR3 size: 15 residues.

The chain uses TRBV4-2 and TRBJ2-1, with 13 bases aligning to TRBD2. This CDR3 region has 16 residues. V was pared by 1 base and J by 9 bases, with 6 bases of the junction left unmatched. Germline CDR1 and CDR2: LGHNA and YNFKEQ. The CDR3 DNA is TGTGCCAGCAGCCAAGTGACTAGCGGGAGGTCGGGTGAGCAGTTCTTC. Its translation: CASSQVTSGRSGEQFF.

The rearrangement links TRBV29-1 to TRBJ2-2; the D gene could be TRBD1 or TRBD2 (7 bases each). With 1 base removed from V and 6 bases from J, the gap between germline ends came to 9 bases. The CDR3 is 13 residues long. CDR1 and CDR2 (germline): SQVTM, ANQGSEA. CDR3 amino acids: CSVEAGGAGELFF. For the CDR3, the DNA is TGCAGCGTTGAAGCAGGGGGGGCCGGGGAGCTGTTTTTT.

This clone was found once. This chain uses TRBV5-1 with TRBJ2-1; TRBD2 matches at 7 bases. V shed 5 bases and J 8 bases; nucleotides not matched to a gene: 16. The CDR3 runs 16 residues. Germline V gives CDR1 SGHRS, CDR2 YFSETQ. This CDR3 reads CASRGWDGRRVHEQFF. The CDR3 DNA reads as TGCGCCAGCAGAGGCTGGGACGGGAGGAGGGTGCATGAGCAGTTCTTC.

The V call is TRBV4-1, the J call TRBJ2-2, with D unclear. The germline V gene has CDR1 MGHRA and CDR2 YSYEKL. V lost 1 base to trimming and J lost 4 bases, with 10 bases between them. This CDR3 spans 15 amino acids. The CDR3 protein is CASSQVRAITGELFF. CDR3 in DNA: TGCGCCAGCAGCCAAGTACGGGCCATCACCGGGGAGCTGTTTTTT.

V and J are TRBV15 and TRBJ1-1; unclear D gene. V lost 0 bases and J 4 bases, leaving 6 bases between the germline ends. This CDR3 region has 13 residues. Germline CDR1 is LNHNV and CDR2 is YYDKDF (reference sequence). The CDR3 is CATSRDLSTEAFF. CDR3 coding DNA: TGTGCCACCAGCAGAGATCTGAGCACTGAAGCTTTCTTT.

The chain recombines TRBV29-1 with TRBJ1-1, with TRBD1 matching 11 bases. V was pared by 3 bases and J by 4 bases, with 7 bases of the junction left unmatched. The CDR3 has 15 amino acids. The germline V gene encodes CDR1 SQVTM and CDR2 ANQGSEA. CDR3 in amino acids: CSVDRGQGAITEAFF. CDR3 coding DNA: TGCAGCGTTGATCGAGGACAGGGGGCGATCACTGAAGCTTTCTTT. The entire variable domain, with the rest obtained from reference TRBV29-1 and TRBJ1-1, is as follows: SAVISQKPSRDICQRGTSLTIQCQVDSQVTMMFWYRQQPGQSLTLIATANQGSEATYESGFVIDKFPISRPNLTFSTLTVSNMSPEDSSIYLCSVDRGQGAITEAFFGQGTRLTVV.

This clone was observed once. The rearrangement uses TRBV7-2 and TRBJ1-4; D perhaps matches TRBD1 (5 bases). Germline lookup yields CDR1 SGHTA and CDR2 FQGNSA. Trimming removed 5 bases at V and 8 bases at J, with 15 bases between. CDR3 length: 14 residues. The CDR3 loop is CASSRGALREKLFF. CDR3 nucleotides: TGTGCCAGCAGCCGAGGGGCCCTCAGGGAAAAACTGTTTTTT. Filled out from reference TRBV7-2 and TRBJ1-4, the complete variable domain reads GAGVSQSPSNKVTEKGKDVELRCDPISGHTALYWYRQSLGQGLEFLIYFQGNSAPDKSGLPSDRFSAERTGGSVSTLTIQRTQQEDSAVYLCASSRGALREKLFFGSGTQLSVL.

The V and J genes are TRBV9 and TRBJ2-7, with 7 positions matching TRBD1. The germline V gene has CDR1 SGDLS and CDR2 YYNGEE. The CDR3 consists of 14 residues. The V segment lost 2 bases and the J segment 0 bases; nucleotides outside the gene matches: 2. The CDR3 sequence is CASSVRQGSYEQYF. CDR3 in DNA: TGTGCCAGCAGCGTTAGACAGGGCTCCTACGAGCAGTACTTC.